The 15 T cell receptor beta chains given below trace back to one sample, sequenced in a study of T cells in localized non-small cell lung cancer. Libraries were prepared by immunoSEQ multiplex PCR; TCRdb keeps only in-frame clonotypes and omits some of them. This table has about 2,000 clones, less than 25% appearing once. The sample in question was normal lung tissue next to the tumor, obtained before any cancer treatment. The receptors were gathered from a woman aged 35-75 years with stage I lung adenocarcinoma.

This clone came up a few times. The chain carries TRBV10-3 and TRBJ1-5, with D perhaps TRBD1 (5 bases). Trimming shortened V by 6 bases and J by 5 bases, and 17 bases separated the two germline ends. Germline assignment: CDR1 ENHRY and CDR2 SYGVKD. The CDR3 runs 15 residues. This chain's CDR3 is CAISVSRRADQPQHF. As DNA, the CDR3 is TGTGCCATCAGCGTATCCCGCAGGGCGGATCAGCCCCAGCATTTT.

This chain uses TRBV5-1 with TRBJ2-3, with 12 nucleotides matching TRBD2. The CDR3 extends over 17 amino acids. The germline CDR1 and CDR2 sequences are SGHRS and YFSETQ. The V segment lost 0 bases and the J segment 2 bases; nucleotides outside the gene matches: 4. CDR3 nucleotide sequence: TGCGCCAGCAGCTTGGCCCCTAGCGGGGGGGCCACAGATACGCAGTATTTT. Its protein is CASSLAPSGGATDTQYF.

This chain connects TRBV6-8 to TRBJ1-2; maybe TRBD1 (5 bases). With 4 bases removed from V and 3 bases from J, the gap between germline ends came to 12 bases. This CDR3 has 14 amino acids. In germline, CDR1 is MNHGY, CDR2 SAAAGT. CDR3: CASSLFGTYYGYTF. The CDR3 DNA sequence: TGTGCCAGCAGTTTGTTCGGGACTTACTATGGCTACACCTTC.

The V call is TRBV19, the J call TRBJ2-3; D might be TRBD1 (6 bases). The CDR3 consists of 16 residues. Germline V gene data show CDR1 as LNHDA and CDR2 as SQIVND (reference sequence). V lost 3 bases to trimming and J lost 5 bases, with 18 bases between them. The CDR3 DNA sequence: TGTGCCAGTAGTATTTGGGCAGGGGCTCGAGGAGATACGCAGTATTTT. This sequence encodes CASSIWAGARGDTQYF.

Within the sample, this clone is large. This chain links TRBV25-1 with TRBJ2-2; D gene unclear. V was cut by 6 bases and J by 6 bases, with 11 bases left in between. The CDR3 has 13 amino acids. CDR1 MGHDK and CDR2 SYGVNS come from the germline V gene. The CDR3 is CASSASWAGELFF. CDR3 bases: TGTGCCAGCAGCGCATCTTGGGCCGGGGAGCTGTTTTTT.

The gene calls are TRBV9 and TRBJ1-3; 7 nucleotides agree with TRBD1. Germline V gives CDR1 SGDLS, CDR2 YYNGEE. CDR3 length equals 14 residues. With V trimmed by 2 bases and J by 5 bases, 4 bases remained unmatched. The CDR3 DNA sequence: TGTGCCAGCAGCGTGGGGACAGACAGAAACACCATATATTTT. Amino acids: CASSVGTDRNTIYF.

The chain combines TRBV25-1 with TRBJ1-1; tentatively, D is TRBD1 (6 bases). The CDR3 covers 14 residues. Germline CDR1 and CDR2: MGHDK and SYGVNS. The germline V and J ends were trimmed by 3 bases and 5 bases, with 13 bases remaining between them. CDR3 region: CASSDLRGGTEAFF. CDR3 bases: TGTGCCAGCAGTGACCTCAGGGGAGGGACTGAAGCTTTCTTT.

There are a few counts of this clone. The genes are TRBV25-1 and TRBJ1-3; D is uncertain. The CDR3 covers 18 residues. V lost 1 base, J lost 0 bases, and 16 bases lay in between. Germline CDR1 is MGHDK and CDR2 is SYGVNS. CDR3 in DNA: TGTGCCAGCAGTGAATCTAAGGAAATGTCGGCCTCTGGAAACACCATATATTTT. It is translated as CASSESKEMSASGNTIYF.

This clone is medium-sized in the sample. This chain uses TRBV9 with TRBJ2-5; unclear D gene. The CDR3 has 13 residues. V shed 6 bases and J shed 5 bases, with 14 bases lying between them. CDR1 SGDLS and CDR2 YYNGEE come from the germline V gene. In DNA form, the CDR3 reads TGTGCCAGCACGCGCGACGAGAAGGAGACCCAGTACTTC. It codes for CASTRDEKETQYF.

This clone is medium-sized within its sample. The V call is TRBV6-8, the J call TRBJ1-5, with unresolved D. Germline-derived CDR1 and CDR2 are MNHGY and SAAAGT. Trimming pared 4 bases from V and 4 bases from J, leaving 8 bases between. This CDR3 has 13 amino acids. CDR3 residues: CASSWAANQPQHF. CDR3 sequence (DNA): TGTGCCAGCAGTTGGGCAGCAAATCAGCCCCAGCATTTT.

V usage is TRBV5-1 and J usage is TRBJ2-7; a possible D gene is TRBD1 (5 bases). The CDR3 is 15 amino acids. Trimming left V 3 bases short and J 0 bases short, with 13 bases between. CDR1 is SGHRS and CDR2 is YFSETQ in the germline V gene. The CDR3 is CASSWGNRSSYEQYF. The CDR3 bases are TGCGCCAGCAGCTGGGGTAACAGGAGCTCCTACGAGCAGTACTTC.

This clone was seen only a few times. J is TRBJ2-1 and V is TRBV11-3; 7 bases agree with TRBD2. Germline V gene data show CDR1 as SGHNT and CDR2 as YENEEA. This CDR3 is built from 18 residues. Trimming cost V 2 bases and J 0 bases; bases outside gene matches: 10. The CDR3 is CASSLFTMRGTSYNEQFF. CDR3 in DNA: TGTGCCAGCAGCTTATTCACCATGCGGGGGACCTCCTACAATGAGCAGTTCTTC.

The gene calls are TRBV5-1 and TRBJ2-7, with TRBD2 matching 7 bases. This CDR3 is built from 17 residues. With V trimmed by 4 bases and J by 5 bases, 18 bases remained unmatched. Germline CDR1 SGHRS, CDR2 YFSETQ. The CDR3 nucleotides are TGCGCCAGCAGCCCCAACCCGACAACTACGGGGGGAAACGAGCAGTACTTC. Translation gives CASSPNPTTTGGNEQYF.

This clone is labeled medium-sized. The rearrangement links TRBV11-3 to TRBJ2-7, with 7 bases matching TRBD1. This CDR3 spans 16 amino acids. The J segment lost 3 bases and the V segment lost 1 base, leaving 9 bases of the junction unmatched. Germline values: CDR1 SGHNT, CDR2 YENEEA. The CDR3 loop is CASSLGIGDRDYEQYF. The CDR3 nucleotides read TGTGCCAGCAGCTTAGGAATAGGGGACAGAGACTACGAGCAGTACTTC.

Relative to its sample, this clone is medium-sized (0.01 to 0.1%). As DNA, the CDR3 is TGTGCCAGCAGTTACTCGACTTACAGGGCCCCGGGCCAGCCCCAGCATTTT. It translates to CASSYSTYRAPGQPQHF. V and J are TRBV6-8 and TRBJ1-5, with D maybe TRBD1 (6 bases). Germline V gene lookup returns CDR1 MNHGY and CDR2 SAAAGT. V was trimmed by 0 bases and J by 7 bases, leaving 19 bases between them. CDR3 size: 17 residues.